This T cell receptor (beta chain) comes out of a study of blood T cell repertoires in COVID-19. The method was immunoSEQ multiplex PCR; TCRdb's version includes in-frame clones alone and lacks a portion of them. The profile shows 350,000 to 500,000 clones, nearly 90% of them singletons. The CDR3 covers 13 residues. Trimming took 7 bases from V and 8 from J, leaving 15 bases between them. The germline V gene has CDR1 MNHEY and CDR2 SVGAGI. The chain joins TRBV6-5 to TRBJ2-1; possible D gene TRBD1, 5 bases. The sample was PBMCs or T cells enriched from blood (not recorded which). This receptor was taken from a woman in her late teens or twenties who had been exposed to COVID-19. CDR3 residues: CASNARVNDEQFF. In DNA, the CDR3 is TGTGCCAGCAATGCCAGGGTTAACGATGAGCAGTTCTTC.